The clone carrying this TCR beta chain was observed at least ten times. The sample comes from a study of T-cell reconstitution after alpha-beta-depleted transplantation in children. The authors prepared the TCRbeta library with unique molecular identifiers. TCRdb fed the PCR reads into MiXCR, producing one record per CDR3 protein. The sample yields about 340,000 distinct CDR3 sequences, 13% seen once. This TCR was sampled from a human donor who donated a stem cell graft to a child with Fanconi anemia. Sequenced material: PBMCs, taken from the stem cell graft.

In nucleotides, the CDR3 is TGCGCCAGCAGCCAAGACTTACCAGAGAACACTGAAGCTTTCTTT. Protein sequence: CASSQDLPENTEAFF. The chain combines TRBV4-3 with TRBJ1-1; D ambiguous. CDR3 length equals 15 residues. V was cut by 0 bases and J by 1 base, with 9 bases left in between. CDR1 and CDR2 from the germline V gene are LGHNA and YSLEER.